This T cell receptor (beta chain) was recovered during a study of radiotherapy plus CTLA-4 blockade in lung cancer. Study-level findings and limits: Blood saw expansion of tumor-derived TCR clones after radiotherapy plus ipilimumab.

TCRdb keeps only in-frame clones here, not all; method: immunoSEQ multiplex PCR. The sample shows around 78,000 clones, 78% of them seen only once. J was trimmed by 1 base and V by 6 bases; bases with no gene match: 5. The CDR3 consists of 15 residues. Germline CDR1 LNHDA, CDR2 SQIVND (reference sequence). This clone was counted a few times. Its antigen is not identified. The material sequenced was peripheral blood, taken from a patient treated with radiotherapy plus ipilimumab. The receptor's source is a human donor with non-small cell lung cancer who had a partial response to radiotherapy plus ipilimumab. Some clones in this sample may be carry-over from other donors' samples. The chain uses TRBV19 and TRBJ1-1; 10 bases fit TRBD1. CDR3 sequence (DNA): TGTGCCAGTAGCTCACGGACAGGGGGGAACACTGAAGCTTTCTTT. It specifies CASSSRTGGNTEAFF.